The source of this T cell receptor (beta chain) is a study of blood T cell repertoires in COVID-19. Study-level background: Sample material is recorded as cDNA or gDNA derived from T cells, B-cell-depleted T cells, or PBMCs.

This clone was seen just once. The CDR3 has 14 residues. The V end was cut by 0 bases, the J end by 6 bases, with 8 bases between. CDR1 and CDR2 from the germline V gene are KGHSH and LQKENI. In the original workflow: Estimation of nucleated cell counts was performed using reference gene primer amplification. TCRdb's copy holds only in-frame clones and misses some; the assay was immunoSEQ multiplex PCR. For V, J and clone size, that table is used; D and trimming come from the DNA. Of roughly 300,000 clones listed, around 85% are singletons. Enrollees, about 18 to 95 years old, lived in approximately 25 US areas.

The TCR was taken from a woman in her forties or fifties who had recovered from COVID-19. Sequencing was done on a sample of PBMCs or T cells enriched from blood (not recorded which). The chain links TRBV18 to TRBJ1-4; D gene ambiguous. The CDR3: CASSPPAEDEKLFF. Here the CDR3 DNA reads TGTGCCAGCTCACCACCGGCAGAAGATGAAAAACTGTTTTTT.